What follows are 15 T cell receptor beta chains derived from one specimen sequenced in a study of control samples from healthy donors and cancer patients. Assay used: immunoSEQ multiplex PCR; TCRdb lists only in-frame clones, some missing. This table holds roughly 400,000 clones, approximately 90% found once. Sequenced input: PBMCs. These receptors originate from a man aged 40-49 years with head and neck cancer.

CDR3 DNA sequence: TGTGCCAGCAGTTATCGGGATACGGGGGAGCAGTTCTTC. This translates into CASSYRDTGEQFF. This chain uses TRBV6-5 with TRBJ2-1; D possibly corresponds to TRBD2 (5 bases). This CDR3 has 13 amino acids. CDR1 is MNHEY and CDR2 is SVGAGI in the germline V gene. The V end lost 3 bases, the J end lost 10 bases, and 13 bases lay between the germline ends.

The V and J genes are TRBV27 and TRBJ1-1, with D maybe TRBD1 (5 bases). The CDR3 is made up of 13 amino acids. V was trimmed by 6 bases and J by 6 bases, leaving 14 bases between them. Germline V gives CDR1 MNHEY, CDR2 SMNVEV (reference sequence). CDR3 DNA sequence: TGTGCCAGCAGGGCCGGGGCGCTGCCTGAAGCTTTCTTT. Amino acids: CASRAGALPEAFF.

The chain joins TRBV7-3 to TRBJ2-1; possibly TRBD1 or TRBD2 for D (5 bases each). There are 14 residues in the CDR3. From germline, CDR1 is SGHTA and CDR2 FQGTGA. V dropped 4 bases and J dropped 6 bases, with 13 bases sitting between them. CDR3 sequence reads: CASSSSPGSNEQFF. CDR3 DNA sequence: TGTGCCAGCAGCTCGAGCCCAGGGAGCAATGAGCAGTTCTTC.

This sequence joins TRBV7-9 and TRBJ2-3, with 8 bases identical to TRBD2. The CDR3 consists of 16 residues. Looked up from germline, CDR1 is SEHNR and CDR2 is FQNEAQ (reference sequence). Unmatched junction bases numbered 7, after V lost 5 bases and J lost 0 bases. CDR3 loop: CASSLRSGASTDTQYF. As DNA, the CDR3 is TGTGCCAGCAGCCTACGTAGCGGGGCTAGCACAGATACGCAGTATTTT.

A remark on this clone: This sample also contains other DNA sequences that code for the same CDR3. V gene TRBV7-9 combines with J gene TRBJ2-5; D is ambiguous. Looked up from germline, CDR1 is SEHNR and CDR2 is FQNEAQ (reference sequence). Trimming left V 2 bases short and J 5 bases short, with 9 bases between. There are 13 residues in the CDR3. CDR3 sequence reads: CASSLSSRETQYF. DNA of the CDR3: TGTGCCAGCAGCTTATCTTCGCGGGAGACCCAGTACTTC.

This clone was picked up one time. The CDR3 DNA sequence: TGTGCCAGTAGTATGCGGGGGGCTCTTGAAGCTTTCTTT. It specifies CASSMRGALEAFF. The V call is TRBV19, the J call TRBJ1-1; a weak D match, TRBD1 (6 bases). The CDR3 is 13 residues long. Germline values: CDR1 LNHDA, CDR2 SQIVND (reference sequence). Trimming shortened V by 3 bases and J by 7 bases, and 12 bases separated the two germline ends.

This clone was seen only once. V usage is TRBV5-1 and J usage is TRBJ1-4; TRBD1 is a possible D gene (5 bases). The CDR3 consists of 15 residues. V was trimmed by 0 bases and J by 5 bases, leaving 11 bases between them. Germline CDR1 reads SGHRS; CDR2 reads YFSETQ. The CDR3 nucleotides read TGCGCCAGCAGCTTGGTTGGGGGTGGGAATGAAAAACTGTTTTTT. Translated, it gives CASSLVGGGNEKLFF.

The V gene is TRBV7-9, the J gene TRBJ1-1, with 7 nucleotides matching TRBD1. The CDR3 has 17 residues. Germline V lookup: CDR1 SEHNR, CDR2 FQNEAQ (reference sequence). The V gene end was trimmed by 1 base and the J gene end by 0 bases; junction bases not matched to a gene: 8. Written as DNA, the CDR3 is TGTGCCAGCAGCTTAGAAGTCGGGACAGTTTTGAACACTGAAGCTTTCTTT. Translating gives CASSLEVGTVLNTEAFF.

The J gene is TRBJ2-7, the V gene TRBV29-1; D is uncertain. This CDR3 is built from 10 residues. V lost 4 bases and J 3 bases, leaving 4 bases between the germline ends. Germline V gives CDR1 SQVTM, CDR2 ANQGSEA. This CDR3 reads CSVASYEQYF. In nucleotides, the CDR3 is TGCAGCGTTGCTAGCTACGAGCAGTACTTC.

The chain links TRBV30 to TRBJ1-5; D is unclear. The length of the CDR3 is 13 residues. Germline values: CDR1 GTSNPN, CDR2 SVGIG (reference sequence). The germline V and J ends were trimmed by 0 bases and 5 bases, with 8 bases remaining between them. The CDR3 nucleotides are TGTGCCTGGAGTGTAGAGGGAGATCAGCCCCAGCATTTT. Translating gives CAWSVEGDQPQHF.

This chain connects TRBV6-4 to TRBJ1-5; D gene unclear. Germline CDR1 and CDR2: MRHNA and SNTAGT. The CDR3 totals 13 residues. Trimming cost V 6 bases and J 3 bases, with 9 bases left between them. The CDR3 nucleotides read TGTGCCAGCAGGGCAAGCGACAATCAGCCCCAGCATTTT. Translated, it gives CASRASDNQPQHF.

This clone was seen a single time. This chain uses TRBV9 with TRBJ1-2; D is unresolved. This CDR3 is built from 14 residues. Trimming removed 0 bases at V and 6 bases at J, with 12 bases between. Germline loops: CDR1 SGDLS, CDR2 YYNGEE. Written as DNA, the CDR3 is TGTGCCAGCAGCGTAGTGGTGGGAGGGAATGGCTACACCTTC. It encodes CASSVVVGGNGYTF.

The rearrangement joins TRBV21-1 to TRBJ1-5; the tabulated D call, TRBD1, remains unverified against the DNA. TRBV21-1 is marked as a pseudogene. CDR3 length: 16 residues. CDR3 bases: TGTGCCAGCAGCATCCCGGCAGGGGGGTACAATCAGCCCCAGCATTTT. Its translation: CASSIPAGGYNQPQHF.

As DNA, the CDR3 is TGTGCCAGCAGCGTAGACAGGGGTAACACTGAAGCTTTCTTT. This sequence encodes CASSVDRGNTEAFF. V gene TRBV25-1 combines with J gene TRBJ1-1; 8 bases are shared with TRBD1. Germline loops: CDR1 MGHDK, CDR2 SYGVNS. The CDR3 runs to 14 residues. V shed 6 bases, J shed 2 bases, and the junction held 5 bases outside the gene matches.

V and J are TRBV6-5 and TRBJ1-1; no clear D gene. The V gene's germline CDR1 is MNHEY and CDR2 SVGAGI. This CDR3 has 14 residues. The V gene lost 4 bases and the J gene lost 2 bases, with 11 bases spanning the gap. CDR3 coding DNA: TGTGCCAGCAGTTTCCCCGAGTCCAACACTGAAGCTTTCTTT. Translating gives CASSFPESNTEAFF.